What follows is one TCR beta chain and its context. What antigen it recognizes has not been identified. No base quality information exists; no much larger clone differs at one position. In the germline V gene, CDR1 corresponds to KGHDR and CDR2 to SFDVKD. V is reduced by 6 bases and J by 2 bases, leaving a spacing of 6 bases between them. Measured from the cysteine to the phenylalanine, the CDR3 is 12 residues long. Solely the CDR3 DNA is kept, with 36 bases framed from the first base. The data belong to a study of blood T cell repertoires in COVID-19 (dated by TCRdb to between 2020 and 2021). With respect to the entire study: The collaborator samples originated in the United States, Italy and Spain and spanned the acute and convalescent phases of COVID-19. Subjects who had been exposed to COVID-19, were actively infected with it, or had recovered from it provided the deeply sampled blood TCRbeta repertoires that made up the dataset. A de-identified subject ID, COVID-19 status, age in years and sex were almost always included in the sample metadata. The repertoires were released in a freely available public database meant as a resource for research on the immune response to SARS-CoV-2. The material from the prospective study consisted of cDNA or gDNA derived from T cells, B-cell-depleted T cells, or PBMCs. The samples were drawn from two sources: the first 160 participants of the ongoing ImmuneRACE study, and 1,254 subjects contributed by 6 global collaborators. HLA class I and class II types, where available, came from metadata supplied by the sample provider rather than from assay-based typing. Paper-wide results and their limitations: The quantity of clinical and demographic metadata differed by source and by participant and was supplied without curation.

TCRbeta CDR3 regions were amplified from genomic DNA by means of the immunoSEQ Assay, a bias-controlled multiplex PCR. On the authors' methods: Nucleated cell counts per sample were estimated from amplification of reference gene primers within the assay. To quantify the absolute abundance of each unique TCRbeta CDR3 rearrangement, sequence reads were collapsed and filtered. For each sample, productive Simpson clonality was calculated as the square root of Simpson's diversity index over productive rearrangements. Imported from immuneACCESS, the table was reduced by TCRdb to in-frame sequences with V and J called. These copies leave out some clones; in studies compared against another copy, an unresolved V gene accounts for under half, and the cause of the remainder is not known. V and J calls and clone size are given by that table; D and trimming were obtained from the DNA. For this sample the table gives 300,000 to 450,000 clones, of which roughly 91% were detected only once. More than 0.95% of the sample is held by the ten biggest clonotypes.

Enrolling through a virtual design, the prospective study's participants ranged in age from roughly 18 to 90 years and lived across more than 20 United States geographic areas. In the prospective study, cohorts were assigned on the basis of participant-reported clinical history obtained from a screening survey and a study questionnaire. Recovered participants in ImmuneRACE Cohort 3 were defined as having two consecutive negative NP/OP PCR tests, clearance from a healthcare professional, or resolution of symptoms. Each participant in the prospective study had whole blood, serum and a nasopharyngeal or oropharyngeal swab collected by mobile phlebotomists. Over an approximately 2-month period, participants in the prospective study had the option of providing additional blood draws and questionnaires. Blood samples from the prospective study were shipped frozen or at room temperature prior to DNA extraction.

The chain is assembled from TRBV24-1 and TRBJ1-2, with TRBD1 tentatively as D gene (5 bases match). The sample taken for sequencing was PBMCs or T cells enriched from blood (not recorded which). The source of this sequence is a woman younger than 35 who had recovered from COVID-19. The CDR3 region has the sequence CATSRGNYGYTF. The sequence in DNA is TGTGCCACCAGTAGGGGAAACTATGGCTACACCTTC.